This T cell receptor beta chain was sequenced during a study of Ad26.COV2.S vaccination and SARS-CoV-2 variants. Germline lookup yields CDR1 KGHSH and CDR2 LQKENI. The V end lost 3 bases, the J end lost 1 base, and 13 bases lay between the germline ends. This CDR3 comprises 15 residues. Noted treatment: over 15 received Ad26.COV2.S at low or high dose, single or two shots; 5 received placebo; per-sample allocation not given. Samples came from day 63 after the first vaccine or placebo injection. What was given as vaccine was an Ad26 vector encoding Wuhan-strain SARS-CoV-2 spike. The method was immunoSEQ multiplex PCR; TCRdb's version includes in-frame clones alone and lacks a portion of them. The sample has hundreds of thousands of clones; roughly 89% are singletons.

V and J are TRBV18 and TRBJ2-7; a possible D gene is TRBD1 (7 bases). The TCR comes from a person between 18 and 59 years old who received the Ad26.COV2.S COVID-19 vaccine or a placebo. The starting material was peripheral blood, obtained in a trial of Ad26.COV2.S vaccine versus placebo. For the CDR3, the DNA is TGTGCCAGCTCACCGGCGGGACAGAGATCCTACGAGCAGTACTTC. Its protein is CASSPAGQRSYEQYF.